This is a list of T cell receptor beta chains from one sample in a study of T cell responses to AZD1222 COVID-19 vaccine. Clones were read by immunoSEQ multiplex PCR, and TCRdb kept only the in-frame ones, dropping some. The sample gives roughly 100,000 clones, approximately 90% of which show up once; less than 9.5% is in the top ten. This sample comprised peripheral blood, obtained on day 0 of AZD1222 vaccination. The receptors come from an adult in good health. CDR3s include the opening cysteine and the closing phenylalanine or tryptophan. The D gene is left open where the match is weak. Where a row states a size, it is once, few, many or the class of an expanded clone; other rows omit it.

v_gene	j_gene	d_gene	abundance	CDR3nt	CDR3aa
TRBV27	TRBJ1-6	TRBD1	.	TGTGCCAGCAGTTCCTGGGCGGCTGGACAGGGAAGCTCACCCCTCCACTTT	CASSSWAAGQGSSPLHF
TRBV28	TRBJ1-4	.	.	TGTGCCAGCAAAAGGGGGGCCGTAATAGGACTGTTTTTT	CASKRGAVIGLFF
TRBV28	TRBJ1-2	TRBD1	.	TGTGCCACCGGGGGACAGGGTAATGGCTACACCTTC	CATGGQGNGYTF
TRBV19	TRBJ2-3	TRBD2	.	TGTGCCAGTAGGGGCAGCGGGAGGGGAGATACGCAGTATTTT	CASRGSGRGDTQYF
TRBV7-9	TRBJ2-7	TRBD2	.	TGTGCCAGCGGATCGGGACTAGCGGTCTGGGAGCAGTACTTC	CASGSGLAVWEQYF
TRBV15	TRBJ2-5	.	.	TGTGCCACCAGCAGAGCCCCCAGGGGAGCCCAAGAGACCCAGTACTTC	CATSRAPRGAQETQYF
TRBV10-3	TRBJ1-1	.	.	TGTGCCATCAGGGGAGGGACTGAAGCTTTCTTT	CAIRGGTEAFF
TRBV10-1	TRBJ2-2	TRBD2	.	TGCGCCAGCAGTGTTAGCGGGATTTCGGCCGGGGAGCTGTTTTTT	CASSVSGISAGELFF
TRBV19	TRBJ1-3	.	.	TGTGCCAGTAGTTCCATTTTAGGAGGGCACTCGGGAAACACCATATATTTT	CASSSILGGHSGNTIYF
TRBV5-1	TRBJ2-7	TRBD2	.	TGCGCCAGCAGCCGACTAGCGGGAGAGGTCCACGAGCAGTACTTC	CASSRLAGEVHEQYF
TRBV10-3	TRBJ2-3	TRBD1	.	TGTGCCATCACCCCTGGACAGGGGGGATCAGATACGCAGTATTTT	CAITPGQGGSDTQYF
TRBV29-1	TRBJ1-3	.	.	TGCAGCGTTGCCCATCTGGCAGGGGTAGGAAACACCATATATTTT	CSVAHLAGVGNTIYF
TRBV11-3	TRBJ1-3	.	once	TGTGCCAGCAGCTCCGGGACAACGAACACCATATATTTT	CASSSGTTNTIYF
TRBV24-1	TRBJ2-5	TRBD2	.	TGTGCCACCAGTGATTTGGCCGCGGGAGGGCCCCAAGAGACCCAGTACTTC	CATSDLAAGGPQETQYF
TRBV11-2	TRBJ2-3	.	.	TGTGCCAGCAGCGTAGAGCGGGTTAGCACAGATACGCAGTATTTT	CASSVERVSTDTQYF
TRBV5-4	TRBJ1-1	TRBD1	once	TGTGCCAGCAGCTCCGCGGGACAGGGGAACACTGAAGCTTTCTTT	CASSSAGQGNTEAFF
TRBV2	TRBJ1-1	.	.	TGTGCCAGCAGTGTACCCCCGGGTACTGAAGCTTTCTTT	CASSVPPGTEAFF
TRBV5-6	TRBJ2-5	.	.	TGTGCCAGCAGCTTAACGGAGACCCAGTACTTC	CASSLTETQYF
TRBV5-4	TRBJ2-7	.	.	TGTGCCAGCAGCTTGCCTAGCTCCTACGAGCAGTACTTC	CASSLPSSYEQYF
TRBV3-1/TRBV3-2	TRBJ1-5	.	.	TGTGCCAGCAGCCAAGATATGCGGGTAGGAGAGGGTCAGCCCCAGCATTTT	CASSQDMRVGEGQPQHF
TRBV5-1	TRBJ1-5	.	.	TGCGCCAGCAGCTTGGAGGCAGGGGTAAGGCAGCCCCAGCATTTT	CASSLEAGVRQPQHF
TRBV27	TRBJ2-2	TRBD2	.	TGTGCCAGCAGCCCAGCGGGAGGCTACACCGGGGAGCTGTTTTTT	CASSPAGGYTGELFF
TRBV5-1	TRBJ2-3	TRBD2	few	TGCGCCAGCAGCTTGGGGGCCGATAGCGGGACAGATACGCAGTATTTT	CASSLGADSGTDTQYF
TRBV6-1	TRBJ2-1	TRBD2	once	TGTGCCAGCAGTGAAATCAGCGGGAGTTACAATGAGCAGTTCTTC	CASSEISGSYNEQFF
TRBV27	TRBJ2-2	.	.	TGTGCCAGCAGTCCCCTGGCGGGAAGGGTCGGGGAGCTGTTTTTT	CASSPLAGRVGELFF
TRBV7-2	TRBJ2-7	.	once	TGTGCCAGCAGCTTAGTCGGGGTAAAGTCGTTCGAGCAGTACTTC	CASSLVGVKSFEQYF
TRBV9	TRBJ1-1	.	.	TGTGCCAGCAGCGTAGCAGTGGGGGGTAGGGACACTGAAGCTTTCTTT	CASSVAVGGRDTEAFF
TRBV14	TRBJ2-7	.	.	TGTGCCAGCAGCCGAAGGACTATACTCTTCGAGCAGTACTTC	CASSRRTILFEQYF
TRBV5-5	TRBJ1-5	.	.	TGTGCCAGCAGCTTGGTCGGGGGCCCCCACCCCCAGCATTTT	CASSLVGGPHPQHF
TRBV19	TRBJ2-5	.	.	TGTGCCAGTAGTGTTTCTCCTCGAAGACAAGAGACCCAGTACTTC	CASSVSPRRQETQYF
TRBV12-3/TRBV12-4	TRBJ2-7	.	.	TGTGCCAGCAGGGTTGGGACAACGTGGGAGCAGTACTTC	CASRVGTTWEQYF
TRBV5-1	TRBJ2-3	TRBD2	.	TGCGCCAGCAGCTCCAGCGGGAGTGGTGCAGATACGCAGTATTTT	CASSSSGSGADTQYF
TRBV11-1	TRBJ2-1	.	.	TGTGCCAGCGGGGAGTGGGGGGGCATCCTCAATGAGCAGTTCTTC	CASGEWGGILNEQFF
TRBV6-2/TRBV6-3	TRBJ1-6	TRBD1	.	TGTGCCAGCAGCTGGACAGGGGGAGGCAATTCACCCCTCCACTTT	CASSWTGGGNSPLHF
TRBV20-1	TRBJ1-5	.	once	TGCAGTGCTAGTATGGGGTTTGGTCAGCCCCAGCATTTT	CSASMGFGQPQHF
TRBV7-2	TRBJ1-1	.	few	TGTGCCAGCAGCCCCCAGGGCGGACTGAACACTGAAGCTTTCTTT	CASSPQGGLNTEAFF
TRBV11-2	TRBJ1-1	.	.	TGTGCCAGCAGCTTAGACTTGAACACTGAAGCTTTCTTT	CASSLDLNTEAFF
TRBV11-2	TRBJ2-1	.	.	TGTGCCAGCAGCTTAGGGAGTCGGTACGGGTACAATGAGCAGTTCTTC	CASSLGSRYGYNEQFF
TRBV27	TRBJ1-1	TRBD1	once	TGTGCCAGCAGGCGACAGGGAGGAAACACTGAAGCTTTCTTT	CASRRQGGNTEAFF
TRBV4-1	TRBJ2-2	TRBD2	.	TGCGCCAGCAGCCCGGGACTAGCTAGAAGCGGGGAGCTGTTTTTT	CASSPGLARSGELFF
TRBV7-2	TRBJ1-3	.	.	TGTGCCAGCAGCTTAGGTGGGACTGGAAACACCATATATTTT	CASSLGGTGNTIYF
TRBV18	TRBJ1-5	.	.	TGTGCCAGCTCACCTGGCAGGAATCAGCCCCAGCATTTT	CASSPGRNQPQHF
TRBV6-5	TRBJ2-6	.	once	TGTGCCAGCAGTTACGGCGCAGTCTCTGGGGCCAACGTCCTGACTTTC	CASSYGAVSGANVLTF
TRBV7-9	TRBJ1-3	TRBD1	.	TGTGCCAGCAGCGTTACAGGGGGGATCTCCGGAAACACCATATATTTT	CASSVTGGISGNTIYF
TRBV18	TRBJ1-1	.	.	TGTGCCAGCTCACCCGGACACCTATTGAACACTGAAGCTTTCTTT	CASSPGHLLNTEAFF
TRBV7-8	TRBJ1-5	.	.	TGTGCCAGCAGCTTAGCGGGAACCGGGCATCAGCCCCAGCATTTT	CASSLAGTGHQPQHF
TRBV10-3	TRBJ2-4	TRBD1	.	TGTGCCATCAGTGAGGGACAGGGGGCGAACATTCAGTACTTC	CAISEGQGANIQYF
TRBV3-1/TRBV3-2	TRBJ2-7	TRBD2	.	TGTGCCAGCAGCCTGGGGGCGGGAGGGCCTGGTGAGCAGTACTTC	CASSLGAGGPGEQYF
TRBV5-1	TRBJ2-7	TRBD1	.	TGCGCCAGCAGCTTGTTTGCAGGGGGCACGGGGTACGAGCAGTACTTC	CASSLFAGGTGYEQYF
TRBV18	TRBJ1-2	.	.	TGTGCCAGCTCCCCCGGGCCTAACTATGGCTACACCTTC	CASSPGPNYGYTF
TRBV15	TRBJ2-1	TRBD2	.	TGTGCCACCAGCAGAGGACCTAGCGGGAGTAATGAGCAGTTCTTC	CATSRGPSGSNEQFF
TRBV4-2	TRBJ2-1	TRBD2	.	TGTGCCAGCAGCCAGGAAGGGGCTAGCGGGAGCTATGAGCAGTTCTTC	CASSQEGASGSYEQFF
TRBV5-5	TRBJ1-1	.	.	TGTGCCAGCAGCCTCGGGCAGGGTGTATCTGAAGCTTTCTTT	CASSLGQGVSEAFF
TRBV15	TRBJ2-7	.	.	TGTGCCACCAGCAGAGAGCGGGGCGAGCAGTACTTC	CATSRERGEQYF
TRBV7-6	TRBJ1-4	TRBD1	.	TGTGCCAGCAGCTGGGGACAGGGGGGGGAAACTAATGAAAAACTGTTTTTT	CASSWGQGGETNEKLFF
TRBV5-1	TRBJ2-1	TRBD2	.	TGCGCCAGCAGCCCAGGGGGACTAGCTAACTACAATGAGCAGTTCTTC	CASSPGGLANYNEQFF
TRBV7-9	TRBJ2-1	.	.	TGTGCCAGCTTGTACGGTGAGCAGTTCTTC	CASLYGEQFF
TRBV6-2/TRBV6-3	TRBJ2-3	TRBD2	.	TGTGCCAGCAGTTACGCTACTAGCGGGAGCACAGATACGCAGTATTTT	CASSYATSGSTDTQYF
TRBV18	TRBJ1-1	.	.	TGTGCCAGCTCACCCCAAGGTGGGGTTCCGATGAACACTGAAGCTTTCTTT	CASSPQGGVPMNTEAFF
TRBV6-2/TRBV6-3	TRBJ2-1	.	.	TGTGCCAGCAGTTCCCCCCTAGGGAACAATGAGCAGTTCTTC	CASSSPLGNNEQFF